This TCR beta chain derives from a study of technical replicates of blood from several donors. CDR3 length equals 16 residues. Germline V gene data show CDR1 as SGHTA and CDR2 as FQGNSA. Trimming shortened V by 5 bases and J by 7 bases, and 18 bases separated the two germline ends. Assay: immunoSEQ multiplex PCR; the TCRdb copy retains only in-frame clones and omits some. The sample shows tens of thousands of clones, around 87% of them seen only once. The TCR comes from a human donor in good health. Some clones in this sample may be carry-over from other donors' samples. This chain links TRBV7-2 with TRBJ1-6; D gene unclear. Sequencing used PBMCs. The CDR3 sequence is CASSREGFNLNSPLHF. The CDR3 DNA reads TGTGCCAGCAGCCGTGAGGGCTTTAACTTGAATTCACCCCTCCACTTT.